The present T cell receptor beta chain was sequenced within a study of T-cell reconstitution after alpha-beta-depleted transplantation in children. V lost 6 bases to trimming and J lost 0 bases; unmatched junction nucleotides: 12. The CDR3 runs to 16 residues. CDR1 and CDR2 (germline): DFQATT, SNEGSKA (reference sequence). It was with unique molecular identifiers that the TCRbeta library was prepared. TCRdb re-called the PCR reads with MiXCR, one entry per CDR3 protein. The sample carries around 600,000 distinct CDR3 sequences, roughly 10% recorded once. The J gene is TRBJ2-7, the V gene TRBV20-1, with 9 positions matching TRBD2. This TCR was recovered from a human donor who donated a stem cell graft to a child with acute myeloid leukemia. This material consisted of PBMCs from the stem cell graft donor, taken from the stem cell graft. The CDR3 sequence: CSAPVLLAGNSYEQYF. In nucleotides, the CDR3 is TGCAGTGCCCCAGTTTTGCTAGCGGGGAACTCCTACGAGCAGTACTTC.